This T cell receptor beta chain stems from a study of T cell responses to AZD1222 COVID-19 vaccine. Repertoires were generated with immunoSEQ multiplex PCR, while TCRdb's copy carries only in-frame clones and drops some. Of 150,000 to 200,000 clones in the sample, roughly 87% were seen once. Germline values: CDR1 MGHDK, CDR2 SYGVNS. This CDR3 is built from 14 residues. V shed 3 bases and J shed 0 bases, with 8 bases lying between them. The V and J genes are TRBV25-1 and TRBJ1-2, with D hard to call. This clonotype originated in an adult who received the AZD1222 COVID-19 vaccine. The material sequenced was peripheral blood, taken 28 days after the second AZD1222 dose. CDR3 protein: CASSDLNTNYGYTF. As DNA, the CDR3 is TGTGCCAGCAGTGACCTTAATACTAACTATGGCTACACCTTC.